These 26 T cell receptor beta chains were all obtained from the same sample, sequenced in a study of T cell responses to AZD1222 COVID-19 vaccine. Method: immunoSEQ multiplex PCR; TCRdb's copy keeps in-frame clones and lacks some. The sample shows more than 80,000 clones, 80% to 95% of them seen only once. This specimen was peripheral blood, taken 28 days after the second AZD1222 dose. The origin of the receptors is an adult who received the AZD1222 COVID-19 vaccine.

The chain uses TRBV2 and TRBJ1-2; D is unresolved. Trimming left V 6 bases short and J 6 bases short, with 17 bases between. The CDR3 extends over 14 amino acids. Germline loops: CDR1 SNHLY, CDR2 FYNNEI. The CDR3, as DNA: TGTGCCAGCAGCCGGACCGGACTCGACCATGGCTACACCTTC. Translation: CASSRTGLDHGYTF. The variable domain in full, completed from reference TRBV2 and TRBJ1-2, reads EPEVTQTPSHQVTQMGQEVILRCVPISNHLYFYWYRQILGQKVEFLVSFYNNEISEKSEIFDDQFSVERPDGSNFTLKIRSTKLEDSAMYFCASSRTGLDHGYTFGSGTRLTVV.

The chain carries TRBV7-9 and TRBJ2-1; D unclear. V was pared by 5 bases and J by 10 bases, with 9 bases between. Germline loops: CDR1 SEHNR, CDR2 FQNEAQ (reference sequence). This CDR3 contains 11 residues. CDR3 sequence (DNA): TGTGCCAGCAGCCATAATACCGAGCAGTTCTTC. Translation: CASSHNTEQFF.

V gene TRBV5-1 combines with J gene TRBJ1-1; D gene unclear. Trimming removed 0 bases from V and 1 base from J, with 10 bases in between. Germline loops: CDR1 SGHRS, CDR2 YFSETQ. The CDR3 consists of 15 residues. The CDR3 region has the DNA TGCGCCAGCAGCTTGGTACTGGCGTCGAACACTGAAGCTTTCTTT. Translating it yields CASSLVLASNTEAFF.

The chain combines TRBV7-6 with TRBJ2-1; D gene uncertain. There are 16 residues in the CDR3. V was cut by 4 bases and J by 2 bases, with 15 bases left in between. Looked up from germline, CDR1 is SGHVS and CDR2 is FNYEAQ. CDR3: CASSSLPPGTYNEQFF. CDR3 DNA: TGTGCCAGCAGCTCCCTCCCGCCAGGAACCTACAATGAGCAGTTCTTC.

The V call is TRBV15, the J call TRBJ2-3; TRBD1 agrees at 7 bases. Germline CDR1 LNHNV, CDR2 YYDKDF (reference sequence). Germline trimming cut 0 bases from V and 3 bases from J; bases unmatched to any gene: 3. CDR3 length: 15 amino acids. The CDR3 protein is CATSREAGGTDTQYF. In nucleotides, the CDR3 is TGTGCCACCAGCAGAGAGGCAGGGGGAACAGATACGCAGTATTTT. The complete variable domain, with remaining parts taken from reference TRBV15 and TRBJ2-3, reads DAMVIQNPRYQVTQFGKPVTLSCSQTLNHNVMYWYQQKSSQAPKLLFHYYDKDFNNEADTPDNFQSRRPNTSFCFLDIRSPGLGDTAMYLCATSREAGGTDTQYFGPGTRLTVL.

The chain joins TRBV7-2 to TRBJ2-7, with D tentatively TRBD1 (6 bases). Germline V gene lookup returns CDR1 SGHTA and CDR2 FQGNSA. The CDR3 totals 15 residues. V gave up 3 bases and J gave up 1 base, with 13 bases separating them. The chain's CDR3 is CASSLLGTTSYEQYF. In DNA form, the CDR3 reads TGTGCCAGCAGCTTGTTGGGGACAACTTCCTACGAGCAGTACTTC.

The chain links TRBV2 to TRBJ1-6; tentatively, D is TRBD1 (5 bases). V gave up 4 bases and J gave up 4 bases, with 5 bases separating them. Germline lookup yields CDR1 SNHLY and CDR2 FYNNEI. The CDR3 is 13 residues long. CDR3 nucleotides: TGTGCCAGCAGTGCAGGGTATAATTCACCCCTCCACTTT. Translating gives CASSAGYNSPLHF.

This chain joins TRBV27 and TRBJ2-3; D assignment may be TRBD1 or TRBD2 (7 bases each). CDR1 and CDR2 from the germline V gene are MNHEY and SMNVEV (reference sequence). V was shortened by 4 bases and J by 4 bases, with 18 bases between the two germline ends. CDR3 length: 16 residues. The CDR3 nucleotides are TGTGCCAGCAGTTCCCTTGACAGGGAGGGTGCAGATACGCAGTATTTT. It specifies CASSSLDREGADTQYF.

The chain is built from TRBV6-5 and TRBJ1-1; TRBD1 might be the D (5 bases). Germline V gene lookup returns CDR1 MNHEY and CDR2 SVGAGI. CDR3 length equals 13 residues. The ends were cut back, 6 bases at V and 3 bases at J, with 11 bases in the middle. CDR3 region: CASRSGPHTEAFF. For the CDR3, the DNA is TGTGCCAGCAGGTCAGGGCCACACACTGAAGCTTTCTTT.

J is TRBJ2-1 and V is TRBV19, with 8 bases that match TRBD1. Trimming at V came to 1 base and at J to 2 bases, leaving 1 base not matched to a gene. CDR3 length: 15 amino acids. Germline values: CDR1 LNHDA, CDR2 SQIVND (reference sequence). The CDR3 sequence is CASSIAGGAYNEQFF. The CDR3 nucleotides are TGTGCCAGTAGTATAGCAGGGGGCGCCTACAATGAGCAGTTCTTC. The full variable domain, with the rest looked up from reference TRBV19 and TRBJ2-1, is DGGITQSPKYLFRKEGQNVTLSCEQNLNHDAMYWYRQDPGQGLRLIYYSQIVNDFQKGDIAEGYSVSREKKESFPLTVTSAQKNPTAFYLCASSIAGGAYNEQFFGPGTRLTVL.

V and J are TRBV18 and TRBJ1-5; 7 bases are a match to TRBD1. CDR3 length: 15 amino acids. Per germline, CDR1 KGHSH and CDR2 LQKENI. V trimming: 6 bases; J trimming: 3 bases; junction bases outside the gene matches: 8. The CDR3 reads CASSVTGVDNQPQHF. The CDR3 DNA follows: TGTGCCAGCTCCGTCACAGGGGTCGACAATCAGCCCCAGCATTTT.

CDR3 region: CASSQNEPIGTIYF. The CDR3 coding sequence is TGCGCCAGCAGCCAAAATGAGCCTATCGGCACCATATATTTT. This sequence joins TRBV4-3 and TRBJ1-3; D unclear. CDR1 and CDR2 (germline): LGHNA, YSLEER. This CDR3 contains 14 residues. The V and J ends lost 2 bases and 9 bases respectively, with 14 bases between them.

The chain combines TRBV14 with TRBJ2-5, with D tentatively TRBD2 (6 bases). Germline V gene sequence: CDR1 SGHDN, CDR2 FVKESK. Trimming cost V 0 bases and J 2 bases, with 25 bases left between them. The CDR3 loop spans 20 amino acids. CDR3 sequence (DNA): TGTGCCAGCAGCCAAGATCCTCCGTGGAGGGTAAATATACTGCAAGAGACCCAGTACTTC. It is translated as CASSQDPPWRVNILQETQYF.

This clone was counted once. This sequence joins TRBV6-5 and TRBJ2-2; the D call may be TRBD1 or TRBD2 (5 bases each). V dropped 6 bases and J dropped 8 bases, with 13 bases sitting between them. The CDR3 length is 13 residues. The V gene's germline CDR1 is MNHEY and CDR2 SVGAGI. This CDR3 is CASSDGTGGELFF. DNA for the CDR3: TGTGCCAGCAGCGACGGGACCGGTGGGGAGCTGTTTTTT.

CDR3 bases: TGTGCCAGCAGCTCGGTCCTAGGGGTAAATACTGAAGCTTTCTTT. Its protein is CASSSVLGVNTEAFF. The chain joins TRBV5-4 to TRBJ1-1; D is possibly TRBD1 (5 bases). Trimming removed 3 bases from V and 5 bases from J, with 17 bases in between. The germline V gene has CDR1 SGHNT and CDR2 YYREEE (reference sequence). This CDR3 is built from 15 residues. Full variable domain (outside the CDR3, taken from reference TRBV5-4 and TRBJ1-1): ETGVTQSPTHLIKTRGQQVTLRCSSQSGHNTVSWYQQALGQGPQFIFQYYREEENGRGNFPPRFSGLQFPNYSSELNVNALELDDSALYLCASSSVLGVNTEAFFGQGTRLTVV.

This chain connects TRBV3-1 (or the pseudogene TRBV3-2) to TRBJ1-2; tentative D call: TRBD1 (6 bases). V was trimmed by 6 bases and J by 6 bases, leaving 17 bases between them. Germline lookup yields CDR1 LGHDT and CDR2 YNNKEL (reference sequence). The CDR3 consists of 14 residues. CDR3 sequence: CASRLKGGGHGYTF. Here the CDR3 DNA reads TGTGCCAGCAGACTAAAGGGAGGGGGTCATGGCTACACCTTC.

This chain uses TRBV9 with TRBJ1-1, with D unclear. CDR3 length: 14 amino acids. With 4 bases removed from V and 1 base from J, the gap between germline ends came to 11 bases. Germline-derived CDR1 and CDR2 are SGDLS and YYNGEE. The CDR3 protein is CASSRTEGNTEAFF. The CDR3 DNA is TGTGCCAGCAGCAGAACAGAGGGGAACACTGAAGCTTTCTTT.

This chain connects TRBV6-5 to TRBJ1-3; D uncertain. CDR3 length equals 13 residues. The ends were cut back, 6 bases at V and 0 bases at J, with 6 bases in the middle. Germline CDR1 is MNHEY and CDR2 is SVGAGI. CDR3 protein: CASRGSSGNTIYF. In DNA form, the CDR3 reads TGTGCCAGCAGAGGAAGCTCTGGAAACACCATATATTTT.

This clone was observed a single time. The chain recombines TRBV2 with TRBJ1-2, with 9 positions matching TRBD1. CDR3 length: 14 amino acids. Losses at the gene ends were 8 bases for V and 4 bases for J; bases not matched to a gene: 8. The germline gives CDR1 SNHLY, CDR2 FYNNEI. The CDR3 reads CASLGGQGFYGYTF. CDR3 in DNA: TGTGCCAGCCTAGGGGGACAGGGATTCTATGGCTACACCTTC.

In nucleotides, the CDR3 is TGTGCCAGTAGTATGATATCCGGGCCCCGCTACGAGCAGTACTTC. Its protein is CASSMISGPRYEQYF. The chain recombines TRBV19 with TRBJ2-7, with D unresolved. CDR3 length: 15 residues. Looked up from germline, CDR1 is LNHDA and CDR2 is SQIVND (reference sequence). Trimming stripped 3 bases from V and 3 bases from J, with 15 bases between.

CDR3 sequence reads: CASSLDMSNEQFF. The CDR3 nucleotides read TGTGCCAGCAGCTTAGATATGTCGAATGAGCAGTTCTTC. The chain links TRBV11-2 to TRBJ2-1; the D is unclear. CDR1 SGHAT and CDR2 FQNNGV come from the germline V gene. Between the trimmed V and J ends, which lost 0 bases and 7 bases, there was a span of 7 bases. This CDR3 region has 13 residues.

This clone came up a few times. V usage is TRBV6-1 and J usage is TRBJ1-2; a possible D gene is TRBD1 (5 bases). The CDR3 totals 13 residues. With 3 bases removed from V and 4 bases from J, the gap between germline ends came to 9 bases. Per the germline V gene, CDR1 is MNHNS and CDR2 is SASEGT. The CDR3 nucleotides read TGTGCCAGCAGTGAGGAGGGGCTCTATGGCTACACCTTC. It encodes CASSEEGLYGYTF.

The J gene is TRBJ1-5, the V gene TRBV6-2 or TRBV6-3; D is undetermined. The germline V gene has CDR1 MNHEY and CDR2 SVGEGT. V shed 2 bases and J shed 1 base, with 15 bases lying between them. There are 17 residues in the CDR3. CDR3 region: CASSYTDEGWSNQPQHF. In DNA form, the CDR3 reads TGTGCCAGCAGTTACACCGATGAGGGCTGGAGCAATCAGCCCCAGCATTTT.

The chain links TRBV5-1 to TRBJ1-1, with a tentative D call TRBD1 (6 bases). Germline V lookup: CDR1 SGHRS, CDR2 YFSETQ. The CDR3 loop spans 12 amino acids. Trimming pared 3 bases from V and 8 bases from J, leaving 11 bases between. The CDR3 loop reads CASSSGTGEAFF. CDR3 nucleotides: TGCGCCAGCAGCTCCGGAACAGGGGAAGCTTTCTTT.

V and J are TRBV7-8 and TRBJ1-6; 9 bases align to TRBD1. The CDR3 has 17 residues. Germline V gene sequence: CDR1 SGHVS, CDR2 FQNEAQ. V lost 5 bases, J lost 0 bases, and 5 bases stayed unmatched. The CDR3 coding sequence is TGTGCCAGCAGCCCCGGGACAGGGAGCTCCTATAATTCACCCCTCCACTTT. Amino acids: CASSPGTGSSYNSPLHF. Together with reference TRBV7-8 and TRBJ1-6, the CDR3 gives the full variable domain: GAGVSQSPRYKVAKRGQDVALRCDPISGHVSLFWYQQALGQGPEFLTYFQNEAQLDKSGLPSDRFFAERPEGSVSTLKIQRTQQEDSAVYLCASSPGTGSSYNSPLHFGNGTRLTVT.

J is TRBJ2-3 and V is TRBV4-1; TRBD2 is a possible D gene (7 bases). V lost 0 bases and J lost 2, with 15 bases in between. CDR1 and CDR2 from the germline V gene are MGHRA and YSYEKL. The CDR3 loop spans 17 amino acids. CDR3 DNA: TGCGCCAGCAGCCAAGATGTCTGGGGGGGCTTCACAGATACGCAGTATTTT. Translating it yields CASSQDVWGGFTDTQYF.